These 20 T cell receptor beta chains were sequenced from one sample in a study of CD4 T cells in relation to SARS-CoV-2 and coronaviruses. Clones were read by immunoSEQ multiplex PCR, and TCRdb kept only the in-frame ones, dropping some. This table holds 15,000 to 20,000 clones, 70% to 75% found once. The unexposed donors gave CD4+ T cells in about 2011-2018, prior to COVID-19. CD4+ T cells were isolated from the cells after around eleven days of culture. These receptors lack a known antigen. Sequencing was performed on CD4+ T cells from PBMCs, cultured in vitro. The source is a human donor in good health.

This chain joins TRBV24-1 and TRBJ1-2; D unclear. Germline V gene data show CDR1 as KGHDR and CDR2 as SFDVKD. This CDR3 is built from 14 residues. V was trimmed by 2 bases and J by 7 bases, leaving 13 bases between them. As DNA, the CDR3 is TGTGCCACCAGTGATTCTGGACCTCGGGTTGGCTACACCTTC. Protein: CATSDSGPRVGYTF.

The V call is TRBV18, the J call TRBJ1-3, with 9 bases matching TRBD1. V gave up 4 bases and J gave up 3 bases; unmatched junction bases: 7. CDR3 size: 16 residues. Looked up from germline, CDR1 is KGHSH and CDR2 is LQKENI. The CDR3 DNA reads TGTGCCAGCTCACTCCCGGGGACAGGGAATGGAAACACCATATATTTT. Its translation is CASSLPGTGNGNTIYF. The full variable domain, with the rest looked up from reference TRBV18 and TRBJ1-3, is NAGVMQNPRHLVRRRGQEARLRCSPMKGHSHVYWYRQLPEEGLKFMVYLQKENIIDESGMPKERFSAEFPKEGPSILRIQQVVRGDSAAYFCASSLPGTGNGNTIYFGEGSWLTVV.

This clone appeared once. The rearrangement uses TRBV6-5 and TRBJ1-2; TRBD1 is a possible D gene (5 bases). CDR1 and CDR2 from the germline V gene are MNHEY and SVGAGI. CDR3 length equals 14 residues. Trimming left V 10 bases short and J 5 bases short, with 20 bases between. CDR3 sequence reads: CATSEGHGEYGYTF. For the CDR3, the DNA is TGTGCCACCTCGGAGGGGCACGGGGAGTATGGCTACACCTTC.

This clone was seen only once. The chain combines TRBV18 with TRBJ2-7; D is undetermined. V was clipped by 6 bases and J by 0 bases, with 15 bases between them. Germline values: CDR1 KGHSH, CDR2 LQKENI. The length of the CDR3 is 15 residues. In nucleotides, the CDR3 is TGTGCCAGCTCCCACAAAACCCAGACCTCCTACGAGCAGTACTTC. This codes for CASSHKTQTSYEQYF.

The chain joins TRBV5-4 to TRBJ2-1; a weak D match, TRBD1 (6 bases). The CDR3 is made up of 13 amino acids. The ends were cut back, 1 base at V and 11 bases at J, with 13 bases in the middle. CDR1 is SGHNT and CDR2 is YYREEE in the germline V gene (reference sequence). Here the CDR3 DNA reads TGTGCCAGCAGCTTGCAAATTGGGACAAAGCAGTTCTTC. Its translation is CASSLQIGTKQFF.

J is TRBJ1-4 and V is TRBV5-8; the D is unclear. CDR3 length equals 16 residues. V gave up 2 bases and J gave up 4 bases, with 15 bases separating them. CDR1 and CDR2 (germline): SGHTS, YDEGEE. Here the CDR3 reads CASSFGDTDFNEKLFF. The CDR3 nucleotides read TGTGCCAGCAGCTTCGGAGACACAGACTTTAATGAAAAACTGTTTTTT.

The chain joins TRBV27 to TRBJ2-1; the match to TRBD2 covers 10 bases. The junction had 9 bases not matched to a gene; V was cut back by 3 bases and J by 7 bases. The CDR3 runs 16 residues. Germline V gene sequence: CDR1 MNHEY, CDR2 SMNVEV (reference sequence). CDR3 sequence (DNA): TGTGCCAGCAGTTTGTCTTCTAGCGGGAGTCCTAATGAGCAGTTCTTC. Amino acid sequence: CASSLSSSGSPNEQFF.

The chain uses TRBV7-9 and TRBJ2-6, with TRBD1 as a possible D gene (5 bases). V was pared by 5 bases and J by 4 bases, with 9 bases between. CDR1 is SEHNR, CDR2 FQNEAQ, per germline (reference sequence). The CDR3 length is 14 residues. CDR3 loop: CASSRGTGANVLTF. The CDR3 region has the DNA TGTGCCAGCAGCAGGGGAACCGGGGCCAACGTCCTGACTTTC.

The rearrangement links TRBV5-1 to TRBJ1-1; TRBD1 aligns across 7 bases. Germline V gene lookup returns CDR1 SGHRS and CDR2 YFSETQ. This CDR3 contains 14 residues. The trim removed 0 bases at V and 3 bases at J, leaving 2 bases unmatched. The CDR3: CASSLGGTDTEAFF. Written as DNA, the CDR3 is TGCGCCAGCAGCTTGGGAGGGACAGACACTGAAGCTTTCTTT.

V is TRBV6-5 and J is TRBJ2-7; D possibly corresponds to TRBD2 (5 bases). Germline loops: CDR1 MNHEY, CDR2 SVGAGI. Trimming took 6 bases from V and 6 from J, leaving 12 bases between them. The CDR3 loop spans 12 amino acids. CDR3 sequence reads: CASSRRGREQYF. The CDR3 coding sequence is TGTGCCAGCAGCCGTAGAGGGCGCGAGCAGTACTTC.

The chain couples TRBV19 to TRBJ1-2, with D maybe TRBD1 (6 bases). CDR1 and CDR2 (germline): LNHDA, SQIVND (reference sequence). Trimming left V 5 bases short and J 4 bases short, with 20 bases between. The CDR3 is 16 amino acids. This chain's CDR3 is CASSPSADRWSYGYTF. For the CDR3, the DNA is TGTGCCAGTAGTCCCTCCGCCGACAGGTGGTCCTATGGCTACACCTTC.

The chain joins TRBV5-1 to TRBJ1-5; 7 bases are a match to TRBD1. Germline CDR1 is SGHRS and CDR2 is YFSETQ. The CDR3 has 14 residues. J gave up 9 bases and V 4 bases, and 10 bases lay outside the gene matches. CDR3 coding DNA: TGCGCCAGCAGCCAGGGGGAGGGGGATCGGCCCCAGCATTTT. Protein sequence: CASSQGEGDRPQHF.

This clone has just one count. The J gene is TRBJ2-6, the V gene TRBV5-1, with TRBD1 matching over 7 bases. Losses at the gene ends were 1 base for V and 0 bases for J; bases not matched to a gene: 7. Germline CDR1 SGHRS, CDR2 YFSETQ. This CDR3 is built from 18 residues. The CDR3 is CASSLLQGVLSGANVLTF. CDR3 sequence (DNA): TGCGCCAGCAGCTTGCTCCAGGGGGTTCTCTCTGGGGCCAACGTCCTGACTTTC.

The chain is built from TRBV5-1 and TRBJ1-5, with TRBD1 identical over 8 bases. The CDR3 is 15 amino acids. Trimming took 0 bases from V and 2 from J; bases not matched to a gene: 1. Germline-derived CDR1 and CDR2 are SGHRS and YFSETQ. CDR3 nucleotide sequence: TGCGCCAGCAGCTTGGAGGGACAGGGCAATCAGCCCCAGCATTTT. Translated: CASSLEGQGNQPQHF.

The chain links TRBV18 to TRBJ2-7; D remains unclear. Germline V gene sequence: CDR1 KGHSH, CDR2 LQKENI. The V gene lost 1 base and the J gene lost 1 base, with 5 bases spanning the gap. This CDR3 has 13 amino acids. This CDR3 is CASSPQPSYEQYF. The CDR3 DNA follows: TGTGCCAGCTCACCACAGCCTTCCTACGAGCAGTACTTC. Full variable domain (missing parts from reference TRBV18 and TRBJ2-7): NAGVMQNPRHLVRRRGQEARLRCSPMKGHSHVYWYRQLPEEGLKFMVYLQKENIIDESGMPKERFSAEFPKEGPSILRIQQVVRGDSAAYFCASSPQPSYEQYFGPGTRLTVT.

The CDR3 spells CASSVHRAGGNTIYF. CDR3 nucleotides: TGTGCCAGCAGTGTTCACAGGGCGGGTGGAAACACCATATATTTT. V usage is TRBV2 and J usage is TRBJ1-3, with D possibly matching TRBD1 (6 bases). The length of the CDR3 is 15 residues. V lost 4 bases, J lost 3 bases, and 13 bases lay in between. Germline CDR1 is SNHLY and CDR2 is FYNNEI.

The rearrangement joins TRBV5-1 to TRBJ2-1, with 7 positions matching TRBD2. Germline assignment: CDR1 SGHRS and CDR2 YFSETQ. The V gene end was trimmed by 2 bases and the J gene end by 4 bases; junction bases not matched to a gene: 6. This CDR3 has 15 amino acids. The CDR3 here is CASSLAGIDYNEQFF. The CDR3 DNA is TGCGCCAGCAGCTTAGCGGGGATAGATTACAATGAGCAGTTCTTC.

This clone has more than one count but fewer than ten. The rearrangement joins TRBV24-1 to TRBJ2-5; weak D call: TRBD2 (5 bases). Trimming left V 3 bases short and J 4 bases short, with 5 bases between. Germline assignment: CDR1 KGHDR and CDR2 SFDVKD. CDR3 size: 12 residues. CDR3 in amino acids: CATSDEGETQYF. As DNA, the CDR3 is TGTGCCACCAGTGATGAGGGAGAGACCCAGTACTTC.

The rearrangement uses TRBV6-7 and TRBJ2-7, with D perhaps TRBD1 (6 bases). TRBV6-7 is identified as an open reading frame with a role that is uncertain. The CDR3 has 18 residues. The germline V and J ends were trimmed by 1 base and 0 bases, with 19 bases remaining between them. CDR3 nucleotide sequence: TGTGCCAGCAGTTACTTCGGACAGCGATTTTCCTTCTCCTACGAGCAGTACTTC. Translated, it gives CASSYFGQRFSFSYEQYF.

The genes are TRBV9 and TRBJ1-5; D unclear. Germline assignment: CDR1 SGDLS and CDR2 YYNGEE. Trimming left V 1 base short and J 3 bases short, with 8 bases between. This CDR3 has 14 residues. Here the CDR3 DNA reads TGTGCCAGCAGCGTACTTGACTCCAATCAGCCCCAGCATTTT. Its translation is CASSVLDSNQPQHF.